These 30 T cell receptor beta chains were sequenced from one sample in a study of PD-1 blockade in classical Hodgkin lymphoma. The data were produced by immunoSEQ multiplex PCR, yet TCRdb's version contains in-frame clones alone and is incomplete. The sample comprises approximately 93,000 clones, around 80% of which are singletons, and about 9.4% rests with the top ten. Time point: cycle 4 day 1 (C4D1), after 6 weeks of nivolumab. With no exception, relapse followed autologous stem cell transplantation in all patients, and brentuximab vedotin exposure varied. The sequencing here drew on peripheral blood mononuclear cells (PBMCs), taken before the fourth cycle of nivolumab. These receptors all come from a human donor with classical Hodgkin lymphoma.

The chain combines TRBV25-1 with TRBJ2-2; 7 nucleotides align to TRBD2. V shed 7 bases, J shed 4 bases, and the junction held 6 bases outside the gene matches. In germline, CDR1 is MGHDK, CDR2 SYGVNS. The CDR3 runs 14 residues. DNA for the CDR3: TGTGCCAGCACCACGGGGGGAGTCACCGGGGAGCTGTTTTTT. Protein product: CASTTGGVTGELFF.

CDR3 region: CASSKRRPDETQYF. The CDR3 region has the DNA TGTGCCAGCAGCAAGCGTCGGCCTGACGAGACCCAGTACTTC. This chain links TRBV7-9 with TRBJ2-5; D gene uncertain. This CDR3 comprises 14 residues. V lost 5 bases and J 5 bases, leaving 15 bases between the germline ends. CDR1 and CDR2 from the germline V gene are SEHNR and FQNEAQ (reference sequence). The full variable domain, its missing parts supplied by reference TRBV7-9 and TRBJ2-5, is DTGVSQNPRHKITKRGQNVTFRCDPISEHNRLYWYRQTLGQGPEFLTYFQNEAQLEKSRLLSDRFSAERPKGSFSTLEIQRTEQGDSAMYLCASSKRRPDETQYFGPGTRLLVL.

V and J are TRBV2 and TRBJ1-1; 9 nucleotides match TRBD1. After removal of 6 bases from V and 4 bases from J, the junction contained 3 bases not matched to a gene. The CDR3 has 13 residues. Per the germline V gene, CDR1 is SNHLY and CDR2 is FYNNEI. This CDR3 reads CASSRQGGTEAFF. The DNA for the CDR3 is TGTGCCAGCAGCCGACAGGGGGGCACTGAAGCTTTCTTT.

The J gene is TRBJ2-5, the V gene TRBV4-2; 9 bases line up with TRBD2. Germline V lookup: CDR1 LGHNA, CDR2 YNFKEQ. There are 16 residues in the CDR3. J was trimmed by 5 bases and V by 4 bases; bases with no gene match: 11. The CDR3 nucleotides are TGTGCCAGCAGCCCGTCTTGGCGGGAGGGCCGTGAGACCCAGTACTTC. Translating gives CASSPSWREGRETQYF.

The chain uses TRBV11-3 and TRBJ1-1; D might be TRBD1 (5 bases). V lost 2 bases to trimming and J lost 4 bases, with 20 bases between them. The length of the CDR3 is 17 residues. The V gene's germline CDR1 is SGHNT and CDR2 YENEEA. In DNA, the CDR3 is TGTGCCAGCAGCTTACGGAAAGACAGTTCCGGATGCACTGAAGCTTTCTTT. Translated: CASSLRKDSSGCTEAFF.

The chain recombines TRBV10-3 with TRBJ1-2; 8 nucleotides line up with TRBD1. Germline CDR1 is ENHRY and CDR2 is SYGVKD. Germline trimming cut 8 bases from V and 3 bases from J; bases unmatched to any gene: 8. The CDR3 consists of 14 residues. CDR3 nucleotide sequence: TGTGCCATCCGAAGGACAGGGCAGGACTATGGCTACACCTTC. This encodes CAIRRTGQDYGYTF.

Only a few counts were recorded for this clone. J is TRBJ1-2 and V is TRBV19, with 8 nucleotides matching TRBD1. Germline CDR1 LNHDA, CDR2 SQIVND (reference sequence). This CDR3 has 17 amino acids. The J segment lost 6 bases and the V segment lost 5 bases, leaving 17 bases of the junction unmatched. Written as DNA, the CDR3 is TGTGCCAGTAGTCCCAGGGACAGGCCGCGCGAGGGTGATGGCTACACCTTC. Protein sequence: CASSPRDRPREGDGYTF.

The chain is built from TRBV6-1 and TRBJ2-7; TRBD1 matches 8 bases. Germline V gene sequence: CDR1 MNHNS, CDR2 SASEGT. This CDR3 has 15 amino acids. The trim removed 4 bases at V and 2 bases at J, leaving 7 bases unmatched. The CDR3 reads CASSVTGDSPYEQYF. CDR3 DNA sequence: TGTGCCAGCAGTGTGACAGGGGATAGCCCCTACGAGCAGTACTTC.

The table lists this clone with a few counts. The chain couples TRBV10-3 to TRBJ2-3, with 8 nucleotides matching TRBD2. V gave up 9 bases and J gave up 0 bases; unmatched junction bases: 11. This CDR3 has 16 residues. From germline, CDR1 is ENHRY and CDR2 SYGVKD. In DNA, the CDR3 is TGTGCCATTCGAGACCGGGGGGGAAAGAGCACAGATACGCAGTATTTT. Residues: CAIRDRGGKSTDTQYF.

The genes are TRBV5-4 and TRBJ1-1; 7 bases are a match to TRBD1. This CDR3 is 14 amino acids long. V shed 1 base, J shed 5 bases, and the junction held 5 bases outside the gene matches. Germline V lookup: CDR1 SGHNT, CDR2 YYREEE (reference sequence). The CDR3 nucleotides are TGTGCCAGCAGCTTGAGACAGGGACGGACTGAAGCTTTCTTT. It specifies CASSLRQGRTEAFF.

This chain connects TRBV28 to TRBJ1-2; D gene uncertain. The V gene's germline CDR1 is MDHEN and CDR2 SYDVKM. CDR3 length: 12 residues. The ends were cut back, 0 bases at V and 4 bases at J, with 3 bases in the middle. The CDR3 spells CASSLWTYGYTF. CDR3 nucleotides: TGTGCCAGCAGTTTATGGACCTATGGCTACACCTTC.

DNA for the CDR3: TGCGCCAGCAGCTGGCAGGGATCCGGGGAGCTGTTTTTT. This translates into CASSWQGSGELFF. V and J are TRBV5-1 and TRBJ2-2; maybe TRBD1 (5 bases). Trimming pared 3 bases from V and 6 bases from J, leaving 9 bases between. CDR3 size: 13 residues. The V gene's germline CDR1 is SGHRS and CDR2 YFSETQ.

The J gene is TRBJ2-1, the V gene TRBV5-4; no firm D call. CDR3 length: 13 residues. V dropped 0 bases and J dropped 7 bases, with 8 bases sitting between them. Germline-derived CDR1 and CDR2 are SGHNT and YYREEE (reference sequence). CDR3: CASSLGQLNEQFF. As DNA, the CDR3 is TGTGCCAGCAGCTTGGGGCAGCTAAATGAGCAGTTCTTC.

The chain joins TRBV10-3 to TRBJ1-5; D unresolved. Germline loops: CDR1 ENHRY, CDR2 SYGVKD. The germline V and J ends were trimmed by 0 bases and 1 base, with 16 bases remaining between them. This CDR3 region has 18 residues. The CDR3 coding sequence is TGTGCCATCAGTGAGTCGACTCGGCCGGGGATAAGCAATCAGCCCCAGCATTTT. Protein product: CAISESTRPGISNQPQHF.

The V and J genes are TRBV19 and TRBJ1-5; no clear D. The CDR3 covers 15 residues. Germline CDR1 reads LNHDA; CDR2 reads SQIVND (reference sequence). Trimming cost V 2 bases and J 0 bases, with 8 bases left between them. The CDR3 loop reads CASSISGNSNQPQHF. CDR3 nucleotides: TGTGCCAGTAGTATATCGGGAAATAGCAATCAGCCCCAGCATTTT.

This chain links TRBV29-1 with TRBJ2-2; TRBD2 matches 13 bases. CDR3 length: 14 residues. In germline, CDR1 is SQVTM, CDR2 ANQGSEA. The V and J ends lost 6 bases and 7 bases, in that order; junction bases with no gene match: 5. The CDR3 nucleotides read TGCAGCGTATTTGGACTAGCGGGAGTCGGGGAGCTGTTTTTT. Protein product: CSVFGLAGVGELFF.

This clone was detected a few times. The V and J genes are TRBV10-3 and TRBJ2-7; the D gene is possibly TRBD1 (5 bases). This CDR3 has 11 residues. Germline V CDR1 and CDR2: ENHRY, SYGVKD. Trimming took 8 bases from V and 4 from J, leaving 9 bases between them. The CDR3 DNA reads as TGTGCCATCGGGCAGGGATACGAGCAGTACTTC. Protein: CAIGQGYEQYF.

This sequence joins TRBV6-1 and TRBJ2-7; D may be TRBD2 (6 bases). CDR1 is MNHNS, CDR2 SASEGT, per germline. There are 11 residues in the CDR3. Trimming left V 2 bases short and J 9 bases short, with 8 bases between. The CDR3 bases are TGTGCCAGCAGTGAATGGAGGGCGCAGTACTTC. Its protein is CASSEWRAQYF.

The V gene is TRBV7-2, the J gene TRBJ2-4; TRBD2 is a possible D gene (7 bases). Trimming shortened V by 9 bases and J by 1 base, and 16 bases separated the two germline ends. This CDR3 is 15 amino acids long. Germline V CDR1 and CDR2: SGHTA, FQGNSA. The DNA of the CDR3 is TGTGCCAGGACCCCCGGGGGGCAGGCCAAAAACATTCAGTACTTC. The encoded protein is CARTPGGQAKNIQYF.

V is TRBV11-1 and J is TRBJ2-7; no firm D call. Germline loops: CDR1 SGHAT, CDR2 FQDESV (reference sequence). V was clipped by 3 bases and J by 3 bases, with 6 bases between them. The CDR3 consists of 12 residues. The CDR3 is CASSLANYEQYF. The CDR3 DNA sequence: TGTGCCAGCAGCTTGGCTAACTACGAGCAGTACTTC.

This chain connects TRBV6-1 to TRBJ2-7; D possibly corresponds to TRBD2 (6 bases). Trimming cost V 7 bases and J 5 bases, with 21 bases left between them. CDR1 is MNHNS, CDR2 SASEGT, per germline. CDR3 length equals 15 residues. The DNA for the CDR3 is TGTGCCAGCAATGCGGACTGGAGGGTCCAGGACGAGCAGTACTTC. It translates to CASNADWRVQDEQYF.

The rearrangement links TRBV6-5 to TRBJ1-4, with D possibly matching TRBD1 (5 bases). The V end lost 6 bases, the J end lost 0 bases, and 11 bases lay between the germline ends. In germline, CDR1 is MNHEY, CDR2 SVGAGI. The CDR3 runs 15 residues. The CDR3 nucleotides are TGTGCCAGCAGCCCAGGGTTTGCAACTAATGAAAAACTGTTTTTT. Residues: CASSPGFATNEKLFF.

In this sample, this clone turned up a few times. The J gene is TRBJ1-1, the V gene TRBV5-4; 7 bases align to TRBD1. J was trimmed by 6 bases and V by 2 bases; bases with no gene match: 10. Germline lookup yields CDR1 SGHNT and CDR2 YYREEE (reference sequence). The CDR3 totals 15 residues. This chain's CDR3 is CASSFPTGNQAEAFF. In DNA form, the CDR3 reads TGTGCCAGCAGCTTCCCGACAGGGAATCAAGCTGAAGCTTTCTTT. Based on the CDR3 plus reference TRBV5-4 and TRBJ1-1, the full variable domain is ETGVTQSPTHLIKTRGQQVTLRCSSQSGHNTVSWYQQALGQGPQFIFQYYREEENGRGNFPPRFSGLQFPNYSSELNVNALELDDSALYLCASSFPTGNQAEAFFGQGTRLTVV.

CDR3 nucleotides: TGTGCCAGCAGGGGGACAGGGTTCCAGCCCCAGCATTTT. This translates into CASRGTGFQPQHF. The rearrangement uses TRBV6-1 and TRBJ1-5; 9 bases match TRBD1. Per the germline V gene, CDR1 is MNHNS and CDR2 is SASEGT. The V and J ends lost 6 bases and 7 bases, in that order; junction bases with no gene match: 4. This CDR3 spans 13 amino acids.

The chain combines TRBV28 with TRBJ1-5; D is unresolved. This CDR3 is built from 14 residues. The germline CDR1 and CDR2 sequences are MDHEN and SYDVKM. V shed 8 bases and J shed 5 bases, with 16 bases lying between them. CDR3 bases: TGTGCCAGCGCTGGATGGCAGTTAGATCAGCCCCAGCATTTT. Residues: CASAGWQLDQPQHF. The full variable domain, rest sourced from reference TRBV28 and TRBJ1-5, is DVKVTQSSRYLVKRTGEKVFLECVQDMDHENMFWYRQDPGLGLRLIYFSYDVKMKEKGDIPEGYSVSREKKERFSLILESASTNQTSMYLCASAGWQLDQPQHFGDGTRLSIL.

The chain is built from TRBV19 and TRBJ1-3; D gene ambiguous. Germline V gives CDR1 LNHDA, CDR2 SQIVND (reference sequence). V lost 6 bases and J 2 bases, leaving 14 bases between the germline ends. This CDR3 spans 15 amino acids. The CDR3 region is CASRLRVRAGNTIYF. CDR3 sequence (DNA): TGTGCCAGTAGACTGAGGGTCCGCGCTGGAAACACCATATATTTT.

This chain joins TRBV5-8 and TRBJ2-7; 9 positions match TRBD2. The V gene end was trimmed by 0 bases and the J gene end by 2 bases; junction bases not matched to a gene: 3. From germline, CDR1 is SGHTS and CDR2 YDEGEE. CDR3 length: 15 amino acids. The CDR3 is CASSLGSSGAYEQYF. In nucleotides, the CDR3 is TGTGCCAGCAGCTTGGGGTCTAGCGGGGCCTACGAGCAGTACTTC.

This rearrangement joins TRBV19 to TRBJ2-1, with 7 bases fitting TRBD2. V lost 8 bases, J lost 4 bases, and 8 bases stayed unmatched. Germline lookup yields CDR1 LNHDA and CDR2 SQIVND (reference sequence). CDR3 length equals 14 residues. The CDR3 DNA reads as TGTGCCAGTTTGGGAGGGGCAACTTACAATGAGCAGTTCTTC. It codes for CASLGGATYNEQFF.

The rearrangement uses TRBV7-9 and TRBJ2-7; D ambiguous. CDR1 and CDR2 from the germline V gene are SEHNR and FQNEAQ (reference sequence). V lost 2 bases to trimming and J lost 3 bases, with 14 bases between them. CDR3 length equals 15 residues. The CDR3 sequence is CASSLPSNSGYEQYF. CDR3 nucleotides: TGTGCCAGCAGCTTACCCTCGAACAGTGGCTACGAGCAGTACTTC.

The V call is TRBV30, the J call TRBJ2-3; TRBD2 matches at 9 bases. J gave up 1 base and V 1 base, and 6 bases lay outside the gene matches. Germline CDR1 GTSNPN, CDR2 SVGIG (reference sequence). This CDR3 region has 16 residues. Here the CDR3 DNA reads TGTGCCTGGAGTGCCGCGGGAGGGTGGCGCACAGATACGCAGTATTTT. Amino acids: CAWSAAGGWRTDTQYF.